A selection of T cell receptor beta chains follows, all from one sample in a study of regulatory T cells in long-lasting Graves disease. TCRdb re-called the multiplex PCR reads through MiXCR, storing one row per CDR3 protein. In the table there are over 450,000 distinct CDR3 sequences, 12% of which are singletons. This same sample was also part of a study on T cells in Graves' hyperthyroidism and ophthalmopathy.

The sample was peripheral blood mononuclear cells (PBMCs), taken at new diagnosis, from a patient treated with antithyroid drugs. The receptors were sampled from a woman aged 25 to 39 with Graves disease. Each CDR3 is given with its conserved first and last residue. D genes are given only for firm matches. Some rows have no size entry. The others give once, few or many, or a class for an expanded clone.

DNA,CDR3,V,J,D,size
TGTGCCATCAGAAAAACAGGGGGCGGCGACACTGAAGCTTTCTTT,CAIRKTGGGDTEAFF,TRBV10-3,TRBJ1-1,TRBD1,many
TGTGCCAGTAGTAGGTTCGGGGAAGAGACCCAGTACTTC,CASSRFGEETQYF,TRBV19,TRBJ2-5,-,many
TGTGCCAGCAGTGAAGTAGGACAGGGATTTACGCAGTATTTT,CASSEVGQGFTQYF,TRBV6-1,TRBJ2-3,TRBD1,many
TGTGCCACCAGCACCGGGGCCAATCAGCCCCAGCATTTT,CATSTGANQPQHF,TRBV15,TRBJ1-5,-,-
TGTGCCAGCAGGGTAGGGAACACTGAAGCTTTCTTT,CASRVGNTEAFF,TRBV6-1,TRBJ1-1,-,many
TGTGCCAGTGGGAGCAGGGGAGACACTGAAGCTTTCTTT,CASGSRGDTEAFF,TRBV19,TRBJ1-1,-,-
TGTGCCAGCAGCTTAACCGGGACACTGAATGAGCAGTTCTTC,CASSLTGTLNEQFF,TRBV7-8,TRBJ2-1,-,many
TGTGCCAGCAGCCCCAGACAGGGACTAGCGGGTAGCACCGGGGAGCTGTTTTTT,CASSPRQGLAGSTGELFF,TRBV28,TRBJ2-2,TRBD2,-
TGTGCCAGCAGTTACTCGGATGGCACCTACGAGCAGTACTTC,CASSYSDGTYEQYF,TRBV6-5,TRBJ2-7,-,many
TGTGCCAGCGCCCTCCAGCGCGCCGGGGAGCTGTTTTTT,CASALQRAGELFF,TRBV4-2,TRBJ2-2,-,many
TGTGCCAGCAGTGACCCTGGACAGTCCTACGAGCAGTACTTC,CASSDPGQSYEQYF,TRBV6-2/TRBV6-3,TRBJ2-7,-,few
TGTGCCAGCAGAGACAGCCTGAACACTGAAGCTTTCTTT,CASRDSLNTEAFF,TRBV6-1,TRBJ1-1,-,many
TGCAGTGCTGCCGGGACTGATAACACCGGGGAGCTGTTTTTT,CSAAGTDNTGELFF,TRBV20-1,TRBJ2-2,-,few
TGTGCCAGCGGGCCTCGAGACAGGGGAGTAGGGGAGACCCAGTACTTC,CASGPRDRGVGETQYF,TRBV11-1,TRBJ2-5,TRBD1,many
TGTGCCACCAGTGATAATACAGGATGGGAGACCCAGTACTTC,CATSDNTGWETQYF,TRBV24-1,TRBJ2-5,-,many
TGTGCCAGCAGTTCAAACAGACATAACACTGAAGCTTTCTTT,CASSSNRHNTEAFF,TRBV12-3/TRBV12-4,TRBJ1-1,-,many
TGTGCCAGCAGCCCAGAGGGGGGGAGGCCTGAAGCTTTCTTT,CASSPEGGRPEAFF,TRBV7-9,TRBJ1-1,-,many
TGCAGTGCTAGTAGGCAGGATACGCAGTATTTT,CSASRQDTQYF,TRBV20-1,TRBJ2-3,-,many
TGTGCCACCAGTGACCATGGATTTAACTATGGCTACACCTTC,CATSDHGFNYGYTF,TRBV24-1,TRBJ1-2,-,many
TGTGCCAGCTCACCACCCGGCTCGTCCAATCAGCCCCAGCATTTT,CASSPPGSSNQPQHF,TRBV18,TRBJ1-5,-,many
TGTGCCAGCAGTTACCCTCTCCGGGACAGACTACAAGAGACCCAGTACTTC,CASSYPLRDRLQETQYF,TRBV6-5,TRBJ2-5,TRBD1,many
TGTGCCAGCACGGACCGGGACAGAATTCCCTACGAGCAGTACTTC,CASTDRDRIPYEQYF,TRBV6-2/TRBV6-3,TRBJ2-7,TRBD1,many
TGTGCCAGCAGCACTTTAAGGGGGTCTCAGCCCCAGCATTTT,CASSTLRGSQPQHF,TRBV7-2,TRBJ1-5,-,many
TGTGCCAGCAGGGACGACGGCTACATGAACACTGAAGCTTTCTTT,CASRDDGYMNTEAFF,TRBV12-3/TRBV12-4,TRBJ1-1,-,many
TGTGCCATCAGCGCCCCCGCAGAGGGGAGACTAGCGGTGAACAATGAGCAGTTCTTC,CAISAPAEGRLAVNNEQFF,TRBV10-3,TRBJ2-1,TRBD2,many
TGTGCCAGCAGCTTCCCCGGGCCTACGCGGGTTTTT,CASSFPGPTRVF,TRBV7-2,TRBJ1-3,-,-
TGTGCCAGCAGCACCGGGACCTCTCCCTACAATGAGCAGTTCTTC,CASSTGTSPYNEQFF,TRBV2,TRBJ2-1,-,many